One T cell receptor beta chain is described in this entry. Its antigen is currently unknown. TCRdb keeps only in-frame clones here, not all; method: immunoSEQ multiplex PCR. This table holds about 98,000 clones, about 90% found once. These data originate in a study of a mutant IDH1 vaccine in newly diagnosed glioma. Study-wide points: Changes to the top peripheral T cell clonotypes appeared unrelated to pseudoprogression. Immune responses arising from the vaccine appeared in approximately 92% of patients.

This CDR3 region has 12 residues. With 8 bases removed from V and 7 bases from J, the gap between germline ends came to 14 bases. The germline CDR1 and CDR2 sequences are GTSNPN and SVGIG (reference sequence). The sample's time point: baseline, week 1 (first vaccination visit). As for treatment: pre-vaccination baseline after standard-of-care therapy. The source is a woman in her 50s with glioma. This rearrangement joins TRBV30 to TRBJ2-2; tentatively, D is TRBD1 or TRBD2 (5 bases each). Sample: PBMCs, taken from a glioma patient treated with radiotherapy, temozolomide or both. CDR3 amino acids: CAGDGGHGELFF. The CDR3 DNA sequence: TGTGCCGGAGATGGGGGTCACGGGGAGCTGTTTTTT.